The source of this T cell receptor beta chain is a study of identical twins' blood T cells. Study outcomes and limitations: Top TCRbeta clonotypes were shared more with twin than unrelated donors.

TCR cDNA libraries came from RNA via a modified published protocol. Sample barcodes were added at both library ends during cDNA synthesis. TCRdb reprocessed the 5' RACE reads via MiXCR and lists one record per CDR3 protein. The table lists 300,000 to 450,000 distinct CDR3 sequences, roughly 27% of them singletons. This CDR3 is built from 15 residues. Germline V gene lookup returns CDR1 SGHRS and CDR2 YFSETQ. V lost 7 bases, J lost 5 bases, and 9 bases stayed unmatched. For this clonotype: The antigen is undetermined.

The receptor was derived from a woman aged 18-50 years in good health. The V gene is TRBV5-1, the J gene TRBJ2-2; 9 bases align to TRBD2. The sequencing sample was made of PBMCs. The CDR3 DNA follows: TGCGCCAGCGGTAGCGGGGGTGTAAGAACCGGGGAGCTGTTTTTT. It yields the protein CASGSGGVRTGELFF.